The 20 T cell receptor beta chains presented below share a single source sample, sequenced in a study of blood T cells in healthy people across ages. A second PCR of roughly 6 to 12 cycles used a sample-barcoded 5' primer and a J-beta primer mix. TCRdb recomputed calls from the 5' RACE reads with MiXCR, one row per CDR3 protein. The table includes approximately 850,000 distinct CDR3 sequences, about three fifths detected once. The specimen was blood. The receptor source for this set is a man aged 25 to 40 in good health.

This clonotype was counted only a few times. The chain has TRBV7-2 and TRBJ2-5; the D is unclear. The CDR3 runs 13 residues. V lost 5 bases to trimming and J lost 4 bases, with 11 bases between them. Germline CDR1 SGHTA, CDR2 FQGNSA. DNA of the CDR3: TGTGCCAGCAGCCTGAATGGGCGAGAGACCCAGTACTTC. It specifies CASSLNGRETQYF.

This clonotype came up a few times. The chain links TRBV20-1 to TRBJ2-7; the match to TRBD2 covers 10 bases. Per the germline V gene, CDR1 is DFQATT and CDR2 is SNEGSKA (reference sequence). The CDR3 totals 15 residues. J was trimmed by 6 bases and V by 0 bases; bases with no gene match: 8. This chain's CDR3 is CSARDMGLASREQYF. CDR3 nucleotides: TGCAGTGCTAGAGACATGGGACTAGCGTCTCGCGAGCAGTACTTC.

In this sample, this clonotype turned up a few times. The chain couples TRBV6-5 to TRBJ2-5, with D hard to call. The CDR3 runs to 13 residues. Germline V lookup: CDR1 MNHEY, CDR2 SVGAGI. Trimming left V 7 bases short and J 3 bases short, with 12 bases between. The CDR3 here is CASTTNTKETQYF. CDR3 in DNA: TGTGCCAGCACCACAAATACCAAAGAGACCCAGTACTTC.

This sequence joins TRBV3-1 and TRBJ2-1, with D perhaps given as TRBD1 or TRBD2 (5 bases each). V lost 3 bases and J 6 bases, leaving 12 bases between the germline ends. This CDR3 comprises 14 residues. Germline loops: CDR1 LGHDT, CDR2 YNNKEL (reference sequence). The CDR3 coding sequence is TGTGCCAGCAGCCAGGGACGGGCTGGCAATGAGCAGTTCTTC. As protein: CASSQGRAGNEQFF.

This chain joins TRBV6-2 or TRBV6-3 and TRBJ2-1; D perhaps matches TRBD2 (5 bases). CDR1 is MNHEY, CDR2 SVGEGT, per germline. The CDR3 runs to 13 residues. V was clipped by 5 bases and J by 5 bases, with 10 bases between them. The CDR3 DNA reads as TGTGCCAGCAGTAGGGAGCCCCACAATGAGCAGTTCTTC. This encodes CASSREPHNEQFF.

The V call is TRBV4-2, the J call TRBJ2-7; the match to TRBD2 covers 12 bases. Germline CDR1 reads LGHNA; CDR2 reads YNFKEQ. There are 16 residues in the CDR3. V shed 1 base, J shed 7 bases, and the junction held 8 bases outside the gene matches. The CDR3 bases are TGTGCCAGCAGCCAAGTGCTAGCGGGGGGGGTCAATGAGCAGTACTTC. It specifies CASSQVLAGGVNEQYF.

The chain carries TRBV6-6 and TRBJ2-7; tentatively, D is TRBD1 (6 bases). The CDR3 loop spans 17 amino acids. The V and J ends lost 0 bases and 3 bases respectively, with 18 bases between them. Germline assignment: CDR1 MNHNY and CDR2 SVGAGI (reference sequence). The CDR3 region is CASSYSIGGQGNYEQYF. The CDR3, as DNA: TGTGCCAGCAGTTACTCGATAGGGGGACAAGGGAACTACGAGCAGTACTTC.

This chain connects TRBV4-2 to TRBJ2-7; D call uncertain. The CDR3 sequence is 13 residues long. Trimming took off 2 bases at V and 7 bases at J, with 12 bases between the two ends. Germline CDR1 reads LGHNA; CDR2 reads YNFKEQ. The CDR3 bases are TGTGCCAGCAGCCAACGCCGTATCGATGAGCAGTACTTC. Residues: CASSQRRIDEQYF.

This chain links TRBV5-1 with TRBJ2-7; D is perhaps TRBD1 (5 bases). This CDR3 spans 17 amino acids. The ends were cut back, 2 bases at V and 4 bases at J, with 22 bases in the middle. CDR1 SGHRS and CDR2 YFSETQ come from the germline V gene. CDR3 bases: TGCGCCAGCAGCTTTCCAGAAACAGGACCCTTAGGTTACGAGCAGTACTTC. Its protein product is CASSFPETGPLGYEQYF.

This rearrangement joins TRBV25-1 to TRBJ2-1, with D perhaps TRBD1 or TRBD2 (5 bases each). CDR3 length: 14 amino acids. The germline V gene has CDR1 MGHDK and CDR2 SYGVNS. Trimming cost V 2 bases and J 4 bases, with 9 bases left between them. CDR3 residues: CASSEGGVYNEQFF. The CDR3 DNA reads TGTGCCAGCAGTGAAGGGGGTGTTTACAATGAGCAGTTCTTC.

This clonotype showed up just a few times. The chain uses TRBV29-1 and TRBJ2-7, with D possibly TRBD2 on 6 matching bases. V shed 5 bases and J shed 2 bases, with 13 bases lying between them. This CDR3 spans 13 amino acids. CDR1 is SQVTM and CDR2 is ANQGSEA in the germline V gene. The chain's CDR3 is CSVLRRETYEQYF. The CDR3 region has the DNA TGCAGCGTTCTTCGGAGGGAAACCTACGAGCAGTACTTC.

This chain links TRBV29-1 with TRBJ2-1, with TRBD2 matching over 9 bases. The ends lost 1 base at V and 15 bases at J; junction bases unmatched: 7. Germline-derived CDR1 and CDR2 are SQVTM and ANQGSEA. This CDR3 contains 12 residues. The CDR3 coding sequence is TGCAGCGTTGAAGTGGGCGCGGGGGGGCCGTTCTTC. It encodes CSVEVGAGGPFF.

The chain couples TRBV20-1 to TRBJ2-1; 7 bases map to TRBD2. Trimming removed 0 bases from V and 7 bases from J; junction bases left unmatched: 12. CDR1 and CDR2 from the germline V gene are DFQATT and SNEGSKA (reference sequence). The CDR3 is 16 residues long. The CDR3 sequence is CSARDYSAGARNEQFF. DNA of the CDR3: TGCAGTGCTAGAGATTATTCGGCGGGAGCGAGGAATGAGCAGTTCTTC.

DNA of the CDR3: TGTGCCAGCAGTATGTACGGGGAGCTGTTTTTT. Translated: CASSMYGELFF. The rearrangement joins TRBV3-1 to TRBJ2-2; unclear D gene. CDR1 is LGHDT and CDR2 is YNNKEL in the germline V gene (reference sequence). V was clipped by 6 bases and J by 7 bases, with 6 bases between them. The length of the CDR3 is 11 residues.

This chain connects TRBV5-6 to TRBJ2-7; possible D gene TRBD1, 6 bases. Germline V gene sequence: CDR1 SGHDT, CDR2 YYEEEE. V was clipped by 1 base and J by 3 bases, with 14 bases between them. The CDR3 is 15 amino acids. The CDR3 DNA sequence: TGTGCCAGCAGCTTGCCGGACAGTTTGATCTACGAGCAGTACTTC. It specifies CASSLPDSLIYEQYF. The full variable domain, in which reference TRBV5-6 and TRBJ2-7 provide the parts outside the CDR3, is DAGVTQSPTHLIKTRGQQVTLRCSPKSGHDTVSWYQQALGQGPQFIFQYYEEEERQRGNFPDRFSGHQFPNYSSELNVNALLLGDSALYLCASSLPDSLIYEQYFGPGTRLTVT.

This clonotype was detected a few times. V usage is TRBV6-5 and J usage is TRBJ2-7; 11 bases are shared with TRBD2. V lost 0 bases, J lost 7 bases, and 5 bases stayed unmatched. The CDR3 is 15 amino acids. Germline V lookup: CDR1 MNHEY, CDR2 SVGAGI. CDR3 sequence: CASSYSGTSGFEQYF. The DNA of the CDR3 is TGTGCCAGCAGTTACTCGGGGACTAGCGGATTTGAGCAGTACTTC.

This clonotype was recorded a few times. The genes are TRBV5-1 and TRBJ2-3; D remains unclear. The CDR3 runs 15 residues. V lost 0 bases and J 6 bases, leaving 14 bases between the germline ends. Germline CDR1 SGHRS, CDR2 YFSETQ. In nucleotides, the CDR3 is TGCGCCAGCAGCTTGGCAGGAAGATGGATTGATACGCAGTATTTT. It translates to CASSLAGRWIDTQYF.

The chain is built from TRBV13 and TRBJ2-3; TRBD1 might be the D (5 bases). Trimming removed 6 bases from V and 0 bases from J, with 16 bases in between. Germline V gene sequence: CDR1 PRHDT, CDR2 FYEKMQ (reference sequence). The CDR3 sequence is 16 residues long. The CDR3 spells CASSRGVLGSTDTQYF. The CDR3 DNA reads TGTGCCAGCAGTAGGGGTGTGTTGGGGAGCACAGATACGCAGTATTTT.

This clonotype was seen a handful of times. The V and J genes are TRBV20-1 and TRBJ2-7, with TRBD2 identical over 13 bases. V shed 4 bases and J 2 bases; nucleotides not matched to a gene: 20. Germline CDR1 and CDR2: DFQATT and SNEGSKA (reference sequence). CDR3 size: 20 residues. The CDR3 nucleotides are TGCAGTGCTAACCAATGGTTGGCGAAAGGGACTAGCGGGGTAGCCTACGAGCAGTACTTC. Protein: CSANQWLAKGTSGVAYEQYF.

The rearrangement uses TRBV3-1 and TRBJ2-7; tentative D call: TRBD2 (5 bases). The J call may not be correct, given that the DNA end is closer to TRBJ2-5. Per the germline V gene, CDR1 is LGHDT and CDR2 is YNNKEL (reference sequence). This CDR3 is built from 17 residues. CDR3 in DNA: TGTGCCAGCAGCCCCCACTCGAGCGGCACGACCGGGGAGACCCAGTACTTC. This encodes CASSPHSSGTTGETQYF.